This entry is about one T cell receptor beta chain. No antigen is known for it. It has no much larger one-base neighbor in the sample; base qualities were not kept. Each collaborating institution followed its own protocols to collect whole blood in K2EDTA tubes. For TCRbeta analysis, collaborators shipped samples in one of three forms: frozen whole blood, isolated PBMCs, or DNA extracted from either of those sample types. This entry comes from a study of blood T cell repertoires in COVID-19 (dated by TCRdb to the early 2020s). In the study overall: Samples covering the acute and convalescent phases of COVID-19 were provided by collaborators in the United States, Italy and Spain. The material from the prospective study consisted of cDNA or gDNA derived from T cells, B-cell-depleted T cells, or PBMCs. Subjects who had been exposed to COVID-19, were actively infected with it, or had recovered from it provided the deeply sampled blood TCRbeta repertoires that made up the dataset. The repertoires were released in a freely available public database meant as a resource for research on the immune response to SARS-CoV-2. The samples were drawn from two sources: the first 160 participants of the ongoing ImmuneRACE study, and about 1,300 subjects contributed by 6 global collaborators. A de-identified subject ID, COVID-19 status, age in years and sex were almost always included in the sample metadata. Where HLA class I and class II types were available, the types were taken from metadata supplied by the sample provider, not from assay-based typing.

Study-wide findings and limitations: The amount of clinical and demographic metadata varied by source and participant and was provided uncurated.

The CDR3, cysteine through phenylalanine, is 17 amino acids long. Of the read, only the CDR3 DNA is kept; its 51 bases are in frame from base 1. CDR1 MNHEY and CDR2 SMNVEV were looked up in the germline V gene (reference sequence). Relative to germline, V is 4 bases shorter and J is 2 bases shorter, with 19 bases between their ends. TCRbeta CDR3 regions were amplified from genomic DNA by means of the immunoSEQ Assay, a bias-controlled multiplex PCR. Processing in the source paper ran as follows. Within the assay, amplification of reference gene primers was used to estimate how many nucleated cells each sample contained. To quantify the absolute abundance of each unique TCRbeta CDR3 rearrangement, sequence reads were collapsed and filtered. For each sample, productive Simpson clonality was calculated as the square root of Simpson's diversity index over productive rearrangements. In its TCRdb copy, this immuneACCESS table keeps in-frame sequences only and misses some clones. Where compared with another copy, unresolved V genes explain less than half of these, and the others have no known cause. The V and J calls and clone size are taken from that table; D and trimming were inferred from the DNA. The sample table holds roughly 100,000 clones, of which about nine tenths were seen once. About 3.4% of the sample is in the top ten clones.

The sequence is built from TRBV27 and TRBJ2-3, with a tentative D gene TRBD1 over 6 matching bases. The sequenced sample was peripheral blood. This receptor was identified in a woman aged 70 to 79 with acute or convalescent COVID-19. For the CDR3, the sequence is CASSSPRQAHHTDTQYF. Here is the DNA: TGTGCCAGCAGTTCCCCCCGACAGGCGCACCACACAGATACGCAGTATTTT.